This T cell receptor (beta chain) was recovered during a study of OX40 agonist ivuxolimab in advanced cancers. Broadly, across the study: Ivuxolimab, which targeted the costimulatory receptor OX40 (CD134), was an agonistic, fully human IgG2 monoclonal antibody. The dose-escalation cohort was approximately 83% male with a mean age of about 58 years, ranging from about 20 to 80. The purpose of peripheral TCRbeta sequencing was to test whether ivuxolimab changed TCR sequence diversity and led to clonal T-cell expansion. Among the roughly 52 dose-escalation patients, 19 had hepatocellular carcinoma, about 15 melanoma, 9 renal cell carcinoma and 9 head and neck cancer. The paper covers the monotherapy dose-escalation part of the phase I ivuxolimab trial, which included N of about 50 patients. Three dose-escalation patients achieved partial responses, one with hepatocellular carcinoma and two with cutaneous melanoma. Intravenous ivuxolimab was administered to patients every 2 weeks at six dose levels: 0.01, 0.1, 0.3, 1.5, 3 and 10 mg/kg. Prior anti-PD-1, anti-PD-L1 or anti-CTLA-4 therapy was permitted, and roughly two fifths of dose-escalation patients had received checkpoint inhibitors.

On the study overall, not on this receptor specifically: After ivuxolimab, expanded clones were on average more numerous among CD8+ T cells than among CD4+ T cells. Low levels of normalized T-cell clonal expansion were also seen in some patients who did not respond. At doses of 0.1 to 3.0 mg/kg, clonal expansion of both CD4+ and CD8+ T cells in blood was seen between baseline and week 6. The antigen specificity of the peripheral T cells that underwent clonal expansion was not determined. In the 0.1-3.0 mg/kg groups, partial responders were among the patients with the lowest normalized peripheral clonal expansion, particularly in CD8+ T cells.

Relative to germline, V is missing 1 base and J is missing 0 bases, with 4 bases of the junction outside any gene match. Measured from the cysteine to the phenylalanine, the CDR3 is 16 residues long. The retained sequence is limited to the CDR3, 48 bases, with the frame set at the first base. The germline V gene (reference sequence) provides CDR1 LNHDA and CDR2 SQIVND. Patients with a history of autoimmune disease or receiving systemic immunosuppression were excluded from the trial. In every dose cohort, peripheral blood was drawn for TCR sequencing at baseline, cycle 4 day 1, and cycle 7 day 1. Samples were obtained from an open-label, multicenter, first-in-human phase I dose-escalation trial of ivuxolimab. Adults with locally advanced or metastatic head and neck squamous cell, hepatocellular, melanoma or renal cell carcinoma were enrolled in the trial. Before TCR sequencing, CD4+ T cells and CD8+ T cells from peripheral blood were sorted into separate populations.

As for this clone: Its antigen is not yet known. No base qualities exist here, and no much larger clone lies one base off it.

Genomic DNA was isolated from the sorted cells so that the TCRbeta CDR3 region could be sequenced. The immunoSEQ Assay was used to sequence the TCRbeta CDR3 regions. Held by TCRdb, this immuneACCESS table contains in-frame sequences only and omits some clones. Under half of the omission traces to an unresolved V gene where checked; the cause of the rest is unknown. The sample includes nearly 60,000 clones, with approximately 88% observed a single time. About 3.3% of the sample is taken by the ten largest. This specimen was CD4+ or CD8+ T cells sorted from blood, taken in a trial of the OX40 agonist ivuxolimab. The rearranged chain carries TRBV19 and TRBJ2-3, with TRBD2 matching 7 junction bases. This receptor was taken from an adult with an advanced solid tumor such as melanoma, head and neck, liver or kidney cancer. The DNA sequence follows: TGTGCCAGTAGTATAGTAGCGGGCGGTAGCACAGATACGCAGTATTTT. Its protein reads: CASSIVAGGSTDTQYF.